Listed here are 12 T cell receptor beta chains from one sample, sequenced in a study of human T cells and chemical hapten exposure. As to time point: healthy volunteer bleed at 6 weeks. The starting material, unfractionated whole blood, was used for total RNA extraction. Each CDR3 protein gets one entry after TCRdb re-called the RACE reads with MiXCR. The sample records fewer than 100,000 distinct CDR3 sequences, approximately 8.6% being singletons. Sequencing was done on a sample of whole blood. All receptors derive from a female donor in good health. Some clones in this sample may be carry-over from other donors' samples.

This clonotype has only a few counts. This sequence joins TRBV7-8 and TRBJ2-6; D is unresolved. The CDR3 extends over 15 amino acids. The V end was cut by 5 bases, the J end by 3 bases, with 11 bases between. In germline, CDR1 is SGHVS, CDR2 FQNEAQ. CDR3 DNA sequence: TGTGCCAGCAGCATTCGACGAGGTGGGGCCAACGTCCTGACTTTC. It is translated as CASSIRRGGANVLTF.

This clonotype has a handful of counts. This rearrangement joins TRBV6-6 to TRBJ2-1; D unclear. Germline V gene sequence: CDR1 MNHNY, CDR2 SVGAGI (reference sequence). The germline V and J ends were trimmed by 1 base and 8 bases, with 12 bases remaining between them. This CDR3 has 14 amino acids. The chain's CDR3 is CASSYYNSPDEQFF. CDR3 DNA: TGTGCCAGCAGTTACTACAACAGCCCCGATGAGCAGTTCTTC.

This clonotype was counted many times. V gene TRBV20-1 combines with J gene TRBJ2-4; no definite D call. With 6 bases removed from V and 0 bases from J, the gap between germline ends came to 12 bases. Germline-derived CDR1 and CDR2 are DFQATT and SNEGSKA (reference sequence). The CDR3 has 14 residues. The CDR3 nucleotides read TGCAGTGCCCCGAAGGCCGGAGCCAAAAACATTCAGTACTTC. As protein: CSAPKAGAKNIQYF.

This clonotype appeared many times. The rearrangement links TRBV4-2 to TRBJ2-1, with D possibly matching TRBD2 (5 bases). Trimming removed 0 bases from V and 8 bases from J, with 8 bases in between. The germline gives CDR1 LGHNA, CDR2 YNFKEQ. The CDR3 has 13 amino acids. This chain's CDR3 is CASSQESGYEQFF. In nucleotides, the CDR3 is TGTGCCAGCAGCCAAGAATCGGGGTATGAGCAGTTCTTC.

The chain uses TRBV3-1 and TRBJ1-1; D may be TRBD1 (6 bases). CDR1 and CDR2 from the germline V gene are LGHDT and YNNKEL (reference sequence). V lost 1 base, J lost 0 bases, and 12 bases lay in between. This CDR3 spans 16 amino acids. This CDR3 reads CASSQGQAPMNTEAFF. CDR3 nucleotides: TGTGCCAGCAGCCAAGGACAGGCCCCAATGAACACTGAAGCTTTCTTT.

The J gene is TRBJ2-5, the V gene TRBV5-5; D is uncertain. The CDR3 consists of 17 residues. Trimming stripped 0 bases from V and 5 bases from J, with 20 bases between. Germline CDR1 is SGHKS and CDR2 is YYEKEE (reference sequence). The CDR3 coding sequence is TGTGCCAGCAGCTTGGGGCTAGGCGGTAGCTTCGGGGAGACCCAGTACTTC. It translates to CASSLGLGGSFGETQYF.

This clonotype appeared a few times. The chain has TRBV27 and TRBJ2-7, with D perhaps given as TRBD1 or TRBD2 (5 bases each). The CDR3 has 11 residues. V shed 6 bases and J shed 2 bases, with 5 bases lying between them. Germline CDR1 and CDR2: MNHEY and SMNVEV (reference sequence). The CDR3 DNA sequence: TGTGCCAGCAGGGGGGCCTACGAGCAGTACTTC. The encoded protein is CASRGAYEQYF.

This sequence joins TRBV24-1 and TRBJ2-2; D may match TRBD1 or TRBD2 (6 bases each). Germline V gene sequence: CDR1 KGHDR, CDR2 SFDVKD. Trimming pared 4 bases from V and 6 bases from J, leaving 23 bases between. CDR3 length equals 18 residues. CDR3 residues: CATSDPPGPGARAGELFF. The CDR3 DNA sequence: TGTGCCACCAGTGACCCCCCGGGGCCGGGGGCACGGGCCGGGGAGCTGTTTTTT.

The rearrangement joins TRBV5-1 to TRBJ2-3; D unclear. CDR1 is SGHRS and CDR2 is YFSETQ in the germline V gene. CDR3 length: 12 residues. V dropped 6 bases and J dropped 1 base, with 6 bases sitting between them. CDR3 amino acids: CASTGGTDTQYF. The CDR3, as DNA: TGCGCCAGCACCGGAGGCACAGATACGCAGTATTTT.

In this sample, this clonotype turned up a few times. The genes are TRBV28 and TRBJ2-3; TRBD2 matches 8 bases. Trimming cost V 2 bases and J 2 bases; bases outside gene matches: 9. The germline gives CDR1 MDHEN, CDR2 SYDVKM. CDR3 length: 17 residues. The CDR3 reads CASSLPGLARITDTQYF. The CDR3 coding sequence is TGTGCCAGCAGTTTACCCGGACTAGCAAGGATCACAGATACGCAGTATTTT.

This clonotype was detected only a few times. CDR3 bases: TGTGCCAGCAGCCCAACAGGGAAACGCGCGGATACGCAGTATTTT. This gives the protein CASSPTGKRADTQYF. V and J are TRBV11-1 and TRBJ2-3, with D possibly TRBD1 on 6 matching bases. CDR3 length: 15 amino acids. Germline loops: CDR1 SGHAT, CDR2 FQDESV (reference sequence). V was shortened by 5 bases and J by 6 bases, with 18 bases between the two germline ends.

This clonotype was recorded a few times. The V gene is TRBV6-5, the J gene TRBJ2-7; possible D gene TRBD2, 5 bases. Trimming pared 2 bases from V and 2 bases from J, leaving 13 bases between. Germline lookup yields CDR1 MNHEY and CDR2 SVGAGI. This CDR3 comprises 15 residues. CDR3 loop: CASSYDPAGTYEQYF. The CDR3 DNA sequence: TGTGCCAGCAGTTACGACCCTGCGGGTACCTACGAGCAGTACTTC.